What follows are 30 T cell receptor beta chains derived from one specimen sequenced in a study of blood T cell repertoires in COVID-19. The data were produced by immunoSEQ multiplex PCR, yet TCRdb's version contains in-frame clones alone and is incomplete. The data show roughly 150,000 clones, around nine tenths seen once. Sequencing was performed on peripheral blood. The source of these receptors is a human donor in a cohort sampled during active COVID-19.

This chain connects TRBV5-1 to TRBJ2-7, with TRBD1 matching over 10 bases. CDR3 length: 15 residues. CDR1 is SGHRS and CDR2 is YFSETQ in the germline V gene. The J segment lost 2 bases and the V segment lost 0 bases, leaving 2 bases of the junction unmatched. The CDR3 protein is CASSLDGTGAYEQYF. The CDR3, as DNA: TGCGCCAGCAGCTTGGACGGGACAGGGGCCTACGAGCAGTACTTC.

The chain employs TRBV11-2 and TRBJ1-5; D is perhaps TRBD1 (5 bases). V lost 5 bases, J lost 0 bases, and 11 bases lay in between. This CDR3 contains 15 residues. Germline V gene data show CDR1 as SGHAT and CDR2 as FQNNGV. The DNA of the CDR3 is TGTGCCAGCAGCCCCGACAGCTATAGCAATCAGCCCCAGCATTTT. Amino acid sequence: CASSPDSYSNQPQHF.

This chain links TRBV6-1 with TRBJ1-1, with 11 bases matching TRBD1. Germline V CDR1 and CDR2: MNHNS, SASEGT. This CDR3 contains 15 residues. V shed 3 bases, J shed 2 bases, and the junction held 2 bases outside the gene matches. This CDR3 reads CASSEWTGGNTEAFF. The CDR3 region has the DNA TGTGCCAGCAGTGAGTGGACAGGGGGCAACACTGAAGCTTTCTTT.

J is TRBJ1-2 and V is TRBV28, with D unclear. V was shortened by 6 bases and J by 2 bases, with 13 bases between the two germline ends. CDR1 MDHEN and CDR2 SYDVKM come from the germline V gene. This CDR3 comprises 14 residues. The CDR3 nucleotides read TGTGCCAGCAGGTCGGGAGGGCCCAACTATGGCTACACCTTC. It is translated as CASRSGGPNYGYTF.

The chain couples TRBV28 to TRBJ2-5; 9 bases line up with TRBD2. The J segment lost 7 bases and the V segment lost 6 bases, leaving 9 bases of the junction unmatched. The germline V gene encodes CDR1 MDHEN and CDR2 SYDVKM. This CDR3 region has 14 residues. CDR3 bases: TGTGCCAGCAGGCTAGCGGGGCGGGGAGGGACCCAGTACTTC. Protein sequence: CASRLAGRGGTQYF. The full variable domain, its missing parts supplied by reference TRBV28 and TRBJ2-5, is DVKVTQSSRYLVKRTGEKVFLECVQDMDHENMFWYRQDPGLGLRLIYFSYDVKMKEKGDIPEGYSVSREKKERFSLILESASTNQTSMYLCASRLAGRGGTQYFGPGTRLLVL.

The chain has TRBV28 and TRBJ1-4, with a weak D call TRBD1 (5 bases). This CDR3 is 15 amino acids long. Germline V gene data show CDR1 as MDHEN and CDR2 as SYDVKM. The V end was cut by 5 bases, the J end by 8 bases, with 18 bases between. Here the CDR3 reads CASSPWDLAGEKLFF. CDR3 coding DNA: TGTGCCAGCAGTCCGTGGGACCTAGCGGGCGAAAAACTGTTTTTT.

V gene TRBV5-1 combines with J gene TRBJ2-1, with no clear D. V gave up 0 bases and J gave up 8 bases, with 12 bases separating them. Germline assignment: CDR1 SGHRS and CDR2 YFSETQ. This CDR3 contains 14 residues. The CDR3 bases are TGCGCCAGCAGCTTGGGGTCATTAGGAGATGAGCAGTTCTTC. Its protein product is CASSLGSLGDEQFF.

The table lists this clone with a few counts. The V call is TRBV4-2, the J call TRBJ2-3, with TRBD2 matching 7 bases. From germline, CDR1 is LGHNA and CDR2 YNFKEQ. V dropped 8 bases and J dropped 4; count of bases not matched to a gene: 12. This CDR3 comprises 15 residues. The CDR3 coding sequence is TGTGCCAGCCAAGAGAGCGGGGCGCACCCAGATACGCAGTATTTT. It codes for CASQESGAHPDTQYF.

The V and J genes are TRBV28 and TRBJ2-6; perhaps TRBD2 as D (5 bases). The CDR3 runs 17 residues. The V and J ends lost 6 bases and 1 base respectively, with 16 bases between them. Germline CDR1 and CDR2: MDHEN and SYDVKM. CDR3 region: CASRRENLLSGANVLTF. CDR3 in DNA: TGTGCCAGCAGAAGGGAGAACTTATTGTCTGGGGCCAACGTCCTGACTTTC.

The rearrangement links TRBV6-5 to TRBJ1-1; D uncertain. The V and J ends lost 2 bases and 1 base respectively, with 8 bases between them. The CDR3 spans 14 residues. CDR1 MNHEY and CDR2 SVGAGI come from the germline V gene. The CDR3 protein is CASSYREGNTEAFF. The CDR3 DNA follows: TGTGCCAGCAGTTACAGGGAGGGGAACACTGAAGCTTTCTTT.

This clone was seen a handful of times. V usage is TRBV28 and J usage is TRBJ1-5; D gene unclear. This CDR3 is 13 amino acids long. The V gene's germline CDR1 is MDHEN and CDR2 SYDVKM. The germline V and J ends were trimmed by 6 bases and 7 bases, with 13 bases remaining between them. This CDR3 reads CASRREFRQPQHF. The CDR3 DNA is TGTGCCAGCAGGAGGGAATTTAGGCAGCCCCAGCATTTT.

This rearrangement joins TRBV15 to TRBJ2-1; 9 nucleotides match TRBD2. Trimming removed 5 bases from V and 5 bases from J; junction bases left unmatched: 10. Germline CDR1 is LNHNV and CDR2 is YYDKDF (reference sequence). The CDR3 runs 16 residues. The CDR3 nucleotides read TGTGCCACCAGCTCCTGGACTAGCGAGGGTAACAATGAGCAGTTCTTC. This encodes CATSSWTSEGNNEQFF.

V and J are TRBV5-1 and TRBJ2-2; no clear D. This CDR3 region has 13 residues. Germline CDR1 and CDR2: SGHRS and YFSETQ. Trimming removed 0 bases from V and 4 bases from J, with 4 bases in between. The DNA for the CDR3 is TGCGCCAGCAGCTTGGGAGTCACCGGGGAGCTGTTTTTT. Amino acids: CASSLGVTGELFF.

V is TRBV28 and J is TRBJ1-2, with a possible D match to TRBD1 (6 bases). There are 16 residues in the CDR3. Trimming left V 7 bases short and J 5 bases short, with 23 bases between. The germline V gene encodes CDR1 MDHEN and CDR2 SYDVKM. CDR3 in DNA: TGTGCCAGCAACCCGATAGGGGGGGCACCAGGGTATGGCTACACCTTC. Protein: CASNPIGGAPGYGYTF.

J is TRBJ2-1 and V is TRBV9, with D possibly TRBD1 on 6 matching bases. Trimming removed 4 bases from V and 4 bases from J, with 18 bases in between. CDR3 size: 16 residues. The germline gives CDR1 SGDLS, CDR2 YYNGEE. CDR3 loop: CASSQRGQSPYNEQFF. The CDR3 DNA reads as TGTGCCAGCAGCCAACGCGGACAGAGCCCTTACAATGAGCAGTTCTTC.

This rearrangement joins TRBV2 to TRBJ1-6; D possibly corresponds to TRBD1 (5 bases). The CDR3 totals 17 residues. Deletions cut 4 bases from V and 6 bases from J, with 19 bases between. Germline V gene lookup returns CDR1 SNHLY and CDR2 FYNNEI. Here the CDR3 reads CASSGGHPGDGNSPLHF. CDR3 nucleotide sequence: TGTGCCAGCAGTGGGGGCCACCCCGGCGATGGTAATTCACCCCTCCACTTT. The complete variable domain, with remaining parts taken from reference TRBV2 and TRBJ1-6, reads EPEVTQTPSHQVTQMGQEVILRCVPISNHLYFYWYRQILGQKVEFLVSFYNNEISEKSEIFDDQFSVERPDGSNFTLKIRSTKLEDSAMYFCASSGGHPGDGNSPLHFGNGTRLTVT.

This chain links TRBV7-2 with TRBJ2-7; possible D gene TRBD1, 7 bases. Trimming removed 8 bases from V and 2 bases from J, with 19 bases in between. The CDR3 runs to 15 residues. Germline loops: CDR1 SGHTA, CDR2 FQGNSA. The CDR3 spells CASRRQGGGAYEQYF. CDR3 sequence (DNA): TGTGCCAGCCGAAGACAGGGAGGAGGAGCCTACGAGCAGTACTTC.

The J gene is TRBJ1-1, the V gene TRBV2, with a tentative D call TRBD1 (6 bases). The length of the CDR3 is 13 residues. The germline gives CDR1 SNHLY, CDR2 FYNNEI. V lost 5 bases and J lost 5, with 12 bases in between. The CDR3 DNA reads TGTGCCAGCAGTTTGGGGGCGCGGACTGAAGCTTTCTTT. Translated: CASSLGARTEAFF.

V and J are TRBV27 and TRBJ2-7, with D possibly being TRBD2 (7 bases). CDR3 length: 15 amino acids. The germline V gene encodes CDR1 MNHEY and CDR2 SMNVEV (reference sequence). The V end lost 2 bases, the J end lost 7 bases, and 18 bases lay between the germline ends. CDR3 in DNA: TGTGCCAGCAGTTTAATCGGGGGGCTGGAAATGGAGCAGTACTTC. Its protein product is CASSLIGGLEMEQYF.

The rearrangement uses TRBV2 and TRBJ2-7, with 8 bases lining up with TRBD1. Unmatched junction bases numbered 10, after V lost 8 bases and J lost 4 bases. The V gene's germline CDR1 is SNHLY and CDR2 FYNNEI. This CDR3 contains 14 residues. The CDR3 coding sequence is TGTGCCAGCCGAAGGGACAGGTCGTCATACGAGCAGTACTTC. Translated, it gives CASRRDRSSYEQYF. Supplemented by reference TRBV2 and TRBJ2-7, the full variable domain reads EPEVTQTPSHQVTQMGQEVILRCVPISNHLYFYWYRQILGQKVEFLVSFYNNEISEKSEIFDDQFSVERPDGSNFTLKIRSTKLEDSAMYFCASRRDRSSYEQYFGPGTRLTVT.

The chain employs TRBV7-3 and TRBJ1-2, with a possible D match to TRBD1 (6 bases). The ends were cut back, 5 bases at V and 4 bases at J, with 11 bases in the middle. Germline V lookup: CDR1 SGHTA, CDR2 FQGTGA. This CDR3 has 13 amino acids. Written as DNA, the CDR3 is TGTGCCAGCAGCCCGGACAGAGGCTATGGCTACACCTTC. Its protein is CASSPDRGYGYTF. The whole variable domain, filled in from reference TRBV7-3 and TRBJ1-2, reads GAGVSQTPSNKVTEKGKYVELRCDPISGHTALYWYRQSLGQGPEFLIYFQGTGAADDSGLPNDRFFAVRPEGSVSTLKIQRTERGDSAVYLCASSPDRGYGYTFGSGTRLTVV.

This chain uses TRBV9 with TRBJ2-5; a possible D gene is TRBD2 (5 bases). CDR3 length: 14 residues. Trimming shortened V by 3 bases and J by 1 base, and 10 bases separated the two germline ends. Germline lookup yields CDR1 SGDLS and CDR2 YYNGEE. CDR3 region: CASSATRTQETQYF. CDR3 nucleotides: TGTGCCAGCAGCGCTACTAGGACCCAAGAGACCCAGTACTTC.

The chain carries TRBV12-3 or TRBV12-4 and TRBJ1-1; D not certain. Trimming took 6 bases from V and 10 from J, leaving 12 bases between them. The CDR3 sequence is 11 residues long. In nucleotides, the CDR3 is TGTGCCAGCAGACACCGGGAAAGAGCTTTCTTT. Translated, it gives CASRHRERAFF.

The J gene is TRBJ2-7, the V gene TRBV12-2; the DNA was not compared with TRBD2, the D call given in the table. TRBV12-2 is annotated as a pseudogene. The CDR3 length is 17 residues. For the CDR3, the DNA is TGTGCAAGTCGCTTAGGGTCCATATCGTGCGGATCCTACGAGCAGTACTTC. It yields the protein CASRLGSISCGSYEQYF.

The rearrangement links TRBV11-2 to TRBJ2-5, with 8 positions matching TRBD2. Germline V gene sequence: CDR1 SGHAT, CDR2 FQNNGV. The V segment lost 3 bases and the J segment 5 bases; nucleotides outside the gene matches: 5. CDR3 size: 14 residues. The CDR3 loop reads CASSFRRLAETQYF. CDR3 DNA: TGTGCCAGCAGCTTTAGGAGACTAGCGGAGACCCAGTACTTC.

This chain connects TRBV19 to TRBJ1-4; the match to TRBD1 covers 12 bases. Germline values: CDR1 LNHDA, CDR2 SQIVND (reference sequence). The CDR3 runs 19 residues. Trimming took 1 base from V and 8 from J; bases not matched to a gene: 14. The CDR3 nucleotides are TGTGCCAGTAGTATAGTGGGGCCGGGACAGGGGGCGCGCAAAGAAAAACTGTTTTTT. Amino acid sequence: CASSIVGPGQGARKEKLFF.

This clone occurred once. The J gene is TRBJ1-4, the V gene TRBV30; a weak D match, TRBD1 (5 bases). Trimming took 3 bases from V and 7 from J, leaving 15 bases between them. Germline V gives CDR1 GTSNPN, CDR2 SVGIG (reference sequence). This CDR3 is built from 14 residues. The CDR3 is CAWRRQRGTEKLFF. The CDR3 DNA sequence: TGTGCCTGGAGGCGGCAAAGGGGAACTGAAAAACTGTTTTTT.

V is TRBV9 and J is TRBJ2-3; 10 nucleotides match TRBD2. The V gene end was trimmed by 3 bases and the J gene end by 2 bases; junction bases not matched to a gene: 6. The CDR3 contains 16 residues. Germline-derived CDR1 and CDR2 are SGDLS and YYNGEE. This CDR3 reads CASSAGLAEITDTQYF. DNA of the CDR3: TGTGCCAGCAGCGCCGGACTAGCGGAGATCACAGATACGCAGTATTTT.

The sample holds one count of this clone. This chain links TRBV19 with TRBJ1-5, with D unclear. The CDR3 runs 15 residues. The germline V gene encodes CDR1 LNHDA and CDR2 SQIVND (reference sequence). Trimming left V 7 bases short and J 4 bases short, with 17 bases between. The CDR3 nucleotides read TGTGCCAGTACTGGAAAGTCAGGAAGAAATCAGCCCCAGCATTTT. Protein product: CASTGKSGRNQPQHF.

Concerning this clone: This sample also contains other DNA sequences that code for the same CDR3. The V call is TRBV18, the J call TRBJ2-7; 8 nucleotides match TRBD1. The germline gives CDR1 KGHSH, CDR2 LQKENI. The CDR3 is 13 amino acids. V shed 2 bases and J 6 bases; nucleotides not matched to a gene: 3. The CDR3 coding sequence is TGTGCCAGCTCACCAGGGACAGGCCCCGAGCAGTACTTC. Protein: CASSPGTGPEQYF.